Sequencing of this T cell receptor (beta chain) was carried out in a study of CD4 T cells in relation to SARS-CoV-2 and coronaviruses. Study-level background: Negative control cultures got HIV-1 Nef peptides or no peptide.

The CDR3 length is 13 residues. The V and J ends lost 7 bases and 5 bases respectively, with 14 bases between them. Germline V lookup: CDR1 SGHTA, CDR2 FQGNSA. Clones were sequenced by immunoSEQ multiplex PCR, and TCRdb holds only the in-frame ones, with some missing. The sample lists around 12,000 clones, more than 75% occurring once. This clone was seen a handful of times. Its antigen is unidentified. Before the COVID-19 pandemic, during about 2011-2019, CD4+ T cells were taken from unexposed donors. Isolation of CD4+ T cells took place after about 9 days in culture. Testing used SARS-CoV-2 S/N and four cold-coronavirus spikes on unexposed-donor CD4+ T cells, cells permitting. PBMCs were plated at two million per well in IL-2-containing medium. Cultures received half-medium IL-2 refreshes on days 3 and 7.

Source material: CD4+ T cells from PBMCs, cultured in vitro. This rearrangement joins TRBV7-2 to TRBJ2-5; D not certain. This sequence was found in a human donor in good health. CDR3 in amino acids: CASTTYLSETQYF. Written as DNA, the CDR3 is TGTGCCAGCACCACCTATCTCTCGGAGACCCAGTACTTC.